This entry lists 30 T cell receptor beta chains sequenced from one sample in a study of OX40 agonist ivuxolimab in advanced cancers. Here immunoSEQ multiplex PCR was the method, and the copy in TCRdb shows in-frame clones only, minus some. Of tens of thousands of clones listed, less than 90% are singletons. The sequences come from CD4+ or CD8+ T cells sorted from blood, collected in a trial of the OX40 agonist ivuxolimab. Receptors originate from an adult with an advanced solid tumor such as melanoma, head and neck, liver or kidney cancer.

CDR3 in DNA: TGCGCCAGCAGCTTGGTAGATCGGGGGAACACCGGGGAGCTGTTTTTT. Protein: CASSLVDRGNTGELFF. The rearrangement joins TRBV5-1 to TRBJ2-2; D might be TRBD2 (5 bases). In germline, CDR1 is SGHRS, CDR2 YFSETQ. There are 16 residues in the CDR3. The V end lost 0 bases, the J end lost 1 base, and 10 bases lay between the germline ends.

The chain combines TRBV5-6 with TRBJ2-1; D gene unclear. The CDR3 runs to 15 residues. Germline-derived CDR1 and CDR2 are SGHDT and YYEEEE. V lost 4 bases and J lost 0, with 11 bases in between. Here the CDR3 reads CASSPGYGSYNEQFF. CDR3 nucleotide sequence: TGTGCCAGCAGCCCCGGGTATGGCTCCTACAATGAGCAGTTCTTC.

The chain has TRBV19 and TRBJ2-2, with 10 bases aligning to TRBD1. The CDR3 is made up of 15 amino acids. The trim removed 3 bases at V and 7 bases at J, leaving 5 bases unmatched. Germline CDR1 is LNHDA and CDR2 is SQIVND (reference sequence). CDR3 sequence: CASSMRQGALGELFF. The CDR3 coding sequence is TGTGCCAGTAGTATGAGACAGGGGGCTCTCGGGGAGCTGTTTTTT.

The chain uses TRBV7-9 and TRBJ2-1; no clear D gene. Per germline, CDR1 SEHNR and CDR2 FQNEAQ (reference sequence). CDR3 length equals 12 residues. Trimming pared 5 bases from V and 4 bases from J, leaving 6 bases between. This chain's CDR3 is CASSPEYNEQFF. For the CDR3, the DNA is TGTGCCAGCAGCCCAGAGTACAATGAGCAGTTCTTC.

This clone was seen once. This rearrangement joins TRBV29-1 to TRBJ2-5; 14 bases align to TRBD2. The CDR3 is made up of 15 amino acids. Unmatched junction bases numbered 8, after V lost 7 bases and J lost 4 bases. CDR1 and CDR2 from the germline V gene are SQVTM and ANQGSEA. The chain's CDR3 is CSGLAGGPKTETQYF. The CDR3 DNA follows: TGCAGCGGACTAGCGGGAGGGCCGAAGACAGAGACCCAGTACTTC.

The V call is TRBV5-6, the J call TRBJ2-7; TRBD2 agrees at 13 bases. The CDR3 runs 14 residues. Germline V gene lookup returns CDR1 SGHDT and CDR2 YYEEEE. With V trimmed by 4 bases and J by 6 bases, 4 bases remained unmatched. The CDR3 nucleotides are TGTGCCAGCAGCCCGGGACTAGCGGGACTCGAGCAGTACTTC. Translated, it gives CASSPGLAGLEQYF.

The rearrangement links TRBV19 to TRBJ2-7; 8 bases line up with TRBD1. Germline V gene data show CDR1 as LNHDA and CDR2 as SQIVND (reference sequence). The CDR3 is made up of 14 amino acids. The junction had 5 bases not matched to a gene; V was cut back by 5 bases and J by 2 bases. DNA of the CDR3: TGTGCCAGTAGTCCTTACAGGGGGGCCTACGAGCAGTACTTC. Its translation is CASSPYRGAYEQYF.

The chain has TRBV9 and TRBJ1-2; unclear D gene. The CDR3 covers 15 residues. The V gene lost 0 bases and the J gene lost 1 base, with 10 bases spanning the gap. From germline, CDR1 is SGDLS and CDR2 YYNGEE. CDR3 in amino acids: CASSVDPGNNYGYTF. The CDR3 DNA reads TGTGCCAGCAGCGTAGACCCAGGCAATAACTATGGCTACACCTTC.

Only a few counts were recorded for this clone. V gene TRBV6-1 combines with J gene TRBJ2-3, with 10 nucleotides matching TRBD1. The V segment lost 4 bases and the J segment 4 bases; nucleotides outside the gene matches: 8. CDR1 is MNHNS, CDR2 SASEGT, per germline. The CDR3 is 16 residues long. CDR3: CASSVLGGQGSDTQYF. The CDR3 DNA follows: TGTGCCAGCAGTGTTTTGGGGGGACAGGGGTCAGATACGCAGTATTTT.

The chain has TRBV4-1 and TRBJ2-1; D perhaps matches TRBD1 (5 bases). The CDR3 consists of 13 residues. V lost 1 base and J 6 bases, leaving 7 bases between the germline ends. CDR1 is MGHRA and CDR2 is YSYEKL in the germline V gene. CDR3 region: CASSQVGVNEQFF. In DNA, the CDR3 is TGCGCCAGCAGCCAAGTAGGGGTCAATGAGCAGTTCTTC.

V gene TRBV10-3 combines with J gene TRBJ1-1, with a possible D match to TRBD1 (6 bases). The CDR3 runs 12 residues. V lost 3 bases and J 8 bases, leaving 10 bases between the germline ends. Germline CDR1 is ENHRY and CDR2 is SYGVKD. The CDR3 DNA reads TGTGCCATCAGTGATAGGACAGACGAAGCTTTCTTT. The encoded protein is CAISDRTDEAFF.

This chain joins TRBV4-1 and TRBJ1-1; TRBD1 agrees at 8 bases. The CDR3 sequence is 15 residues long. Germline CDR1 reads MGHRA; CDR2 reads YSYEKL. Trimming removed 1 base from V and 5 bases from J; junction bases left unmatched: 6. The DNA of the CDR3 is TGCGCCAGCAGCCAAGGGACAGGGACGGGGACTGAAGCTTTCTTT. It codes for CASSQGTGTGTEAFF.

This clone was seen more than once but under ten times. The rearrangement links TRBV9 to TRBJ1-5; D is unclear. Germline V lookup: CDR1 SGDLS, CDR2 YYNGEE. This CDR3 has 12 amino acids. Deletions cut 4 bases from V and 0 bases from J, with 2 bases between. The CDR3 coding sequence is TGTGCCAGCAGCCTTAGCAATCAGCCCCAGCATTTT. Protein product: CASSLSNQPQHF.

The genes are TRBV18 and TRBJ1-4; no firm D call. V was shortened by 7 bases and J by 3 bases, with 12 bases between the two germline ends. Germline V gene data show CDR1 as KGHSH and CDR2 as LQKENI. CDR3 size: 14 residues. The CDR3, as DNA: TGTGCCAGCTTACCCCGGCGGGCTAATGAAAAACTGTTTTTT. As protein: CASLPRRANEKLFF.

The rearrangement uses TRBV30 and TRBJ2-7; D gene unclear. The length of the CDR3 is 14 residues. Germline V gene data show CDR1 as GTSNPN and CDR2 as SVGIG (reference sequence). V lost 2 bases to trimming and J lost 0 bases, with 11 bases between them. For the CDR3, the DNA is TGTGCCTGGAGTACCCGTGCTCTCTCCTACGAGCAGTACTTC. It is translated as CAWSTRALSYEQYF.

The chain joins TRBV2 to TRBJ1-4, with D possibly matching TRBD1 (5 bases). Germline V CDR1 and CDR2: SNHLY, FYNNEI. Trimming removed 3 bases from V and 6 bases from J, with 14 bases in between. The CDR3 length is 15 residues. This CDR3 reads CASSDARQGDEKLFF. CDR3 nucleotide sequence: TGTGCCAGCAGTGATGCAAGGCAGGGAGATGAAAAACTGTTTTTT.

The chain uses TRBV5-1 and TRBJ2-2, with 8 bases fitting TRBD2. CDR1 and CDR2 (germline): SGHRS, YFSETQ. Unmatched junction bases numbered 11, after V lost 4 bases and J lost 6 bases. This CDR3 spans 16 amino acids. The CDR3 spells CASSAGGMEVAGELFF. CDR3 DNA sequence: TGCGCCAGCAGCGCGGGGGGCATGGAGGTCGCCGGGGAGCTGTTTTTT.

This rearrangement joins TRBV7-9 to TRBJ2-3, with D uncertain. The V end was cut by 5 bases, the J end by 7 bases, with 10 bases between. Germline CDR1 is SEHNR and CDR2 is FQNEAQ (reference sequence). The CDR3 sequence is 12 residues long. The CDR3 reads CASSRQAYTQYF. The CDR3 nucleotides are TGTGCCAGCAGCAGACAAGCCTATACGCAGTATTTT.

The V call is TRBV29-1, the J call TRBJ1-2, with TRBD1 matching over 12 bases. After removal of 5 bases from V and 3 bases from J, the junction contained 13 bases not matched to a gene. CDR1 and CDR2 (germline): SQVTM, ANQGSEA. This CDR3 is 17 amino acids long. Here the CDR3 DNA reads TGCAGCGTTATGATCGGGACAGGGGGCTTAGTAGACTATGGCTACACCTTC. Translated, it gives CSVMIGTGGLVDYGYTF.

J is TRBJ2-3 and V is TRBV19, with 9 bases that match TRBD2. The J segment lost 1 base and the V segment lost 6 bases, leaving 2 bases of the junction unmatched. CDR1 is LNHDA, CDR2 SQIVND, per germline (reference sequence). The length of the CDR3 is 14 residues. The CDR3 DNA reads TGTGCCAGTAGCGTAGCGGGAGGCACAGATACGCAGTATTTT. Residues: CASSVAGGTDTQYF.

This clone appeared a single time. The CDR3 nucleotides are TGTGCCAGCAGTTTAATACCAGGGGGGGACATTCAGTACTTC. This translates into CASSLIPGGDIQYF. The gene calls are TRBV28 and TRBJ2-4; perhaps D is TRBD1 or TRBD2 (7 bases each). Germline values: CDR1 MDHEN, CDR2 SYDVKM. CDR3 length equals 14 residues. The V gene lost 2 bases and the J gene lost 8 bases, with 13 bases spanning the gap.

On this clone: A read error may account for a junction end that differs from germline. CDR3 in amino acids: CASSPRGPAHFF. DNA of the CDR3: TGTGCCAGCAGCCCTAGGGGTCCGGCCCATTTTTTT. V and J are TRBV13 and TRBJ1-1, with TRBD1 as a possible D gene (5 bases). CDR3 length equals 12 residues. Looked up from germline, CDR1 is PRHDT and CDR2 is FYEKMQ (reference sequence).

The genes are TRBV6-5 and TRBJ2-1; unclear D gene. The CDR3 sequence is 13 residues long. V shed 5 bases and J shed 9 bases, with 14 bases lying between them. Germline CDR1 is MNHEY and CDR2 is SVGAGI. The CDR3 loop is CASSLPGIGEQFF. Here the CDR3 DNA reads TGTGCCAGCAGTCTGCCGGGTATAGGTGAGCAGTTCTTC.

This clone was found once. The chain employs TRBV10-1 and TRBJ2-1; a weak D match, TRBD2 (5 bases). The CDR3 runs 12 residues. Trimming pared 2 bases from V and 9 bases from J, leaving 8 bases between. CDR1 WNHNN and CDR2 SYGVQD come from the germline V gene (reference sequence). The CDR3 is CASSEDGIEQFF. The CDR3 DNA reads as TGCGCCAGCAGTGAGGACGGGATTGAGCAGTTCTTC.

The V call is TRBV4-1, the J call TRBJ2-7, with D perhaps TRBD1 or TRBD2 (6 bases each). V was clipped by 0 bases and J by 5 bases, with 14 bases between them. This CDR3 is built from 15 residues. The V gene's germline CDR1 is MGHRA and CDR2 YSYEKL. The CDR3 loop is CASSQDPGALNEQYF. CDR3 DNA sequence: TGCGCCAGCAGCCAAGATCCGGGGGCCTTAAACGAGCAGTACTTC.

The chain recombines TRBV5-6 with TRBJ1-5; 7 bases map to TRBD1. Germline CDR1 and CDR2: SGHDT and YYEEEE. This CDR3 has 12 residues. The V gene end was trimmed by 2 bases and the J gene end by 9 bases; junction bases not matched to a gene: 2. The CDR3 loop is CASSLQGRPQHF. The DNA for the CDR3 is TGTGCCAGCAGCTTACAGGGGCGGCCCCAGCATTTT.

V usage is TRBV5-1 and J usage is TRBJ2-7; D not certain. This CDR3 has 13 residues. Germline assignment: CDR1 SGHRS and CDR2 YFSETQ. V lost 2 bases and J lost 3, with 9 bases in between. CDR3 coding DNA: TGCGCCAGCAGCTTTGCGTGGGGCTACGAGCAGTACTTC. Translation: CASSFAWGYEQYF.

The V gene is TRBV27, the J gene TRBJ2-3; D call uncertain. Between the trimmed V and J ends, which lost 0 bases and 3 bases, there was a span of 4 bases. The length of the CDR3 is 13 residues. Per the germline V gene, CDR1 is MNHEY and CDR2 is SMNVEV (reference sequence). The CDR3 loop is CASSLSVTDTQYF. The CDR3 DNA reads as TGTGCCAGCAGTTTATCCGTGACAGATACGCAGTATTTT.

This chain links TRBV6-5 with TRBJ1-2, with D possibly being TRBD1 (6 bases). The CDR3 runs 16 residues. Germline loops: CDR1 MNHEY, CDR2 SVGAGI. Trimming removed 0 bases at V and 4 bases at J, with 15 bases between. The chain's CDR3 is CASSYSLGGDIYGYTF. DNA for the CDR3: TGTGCCAGCAGTTACTCGCTTGGGGGGGACATCTATGGCTACACCTTC.

V is TRBV7-9 and J is TRBJ2-5, with a tentative D call TRBD2 (6 bases). The DNA end favors TRBJ2-7, so the J call may be wrong. The CDR3 is 12 amino acids. The germline V gene encodes CDR1 SEHNR and CDR2 FQNEAQ (reference sequence). The CDR3 spells CASSASVSEQYF. CDR3 DNA: TGTGCCAGCAGCGCTAGCGTTTCCGAGCAGTACTTC.